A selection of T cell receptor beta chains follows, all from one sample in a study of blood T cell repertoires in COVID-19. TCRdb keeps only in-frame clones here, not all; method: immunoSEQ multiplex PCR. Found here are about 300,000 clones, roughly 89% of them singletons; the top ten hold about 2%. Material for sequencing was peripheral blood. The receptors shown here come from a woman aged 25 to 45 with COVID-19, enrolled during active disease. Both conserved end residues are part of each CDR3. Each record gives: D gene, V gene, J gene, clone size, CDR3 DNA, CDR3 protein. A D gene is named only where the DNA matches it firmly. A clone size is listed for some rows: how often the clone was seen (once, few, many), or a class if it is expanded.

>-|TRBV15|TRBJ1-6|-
TGTGCCACCAGCAGTGAGAATTCACCCCTCCACTTT
CATSSENSPLHF
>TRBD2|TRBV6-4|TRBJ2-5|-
TGTGCCAGCAGTGTTAGCGGGGGGCCCCAAGAGACCCAGTACTTC
CASSVSGGPQETQYF
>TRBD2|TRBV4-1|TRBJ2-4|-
TGCGCCAGCAGCCAAGGGTCCAGCGGGGGGATAAACATTCAGTACTTC
CASSQGSSGGINIQYF
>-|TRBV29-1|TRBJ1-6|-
TGCAGCGTTCGGGGTTCCTATAATTCACCCCTCCACTTT
CSVRGSYNSPLHF
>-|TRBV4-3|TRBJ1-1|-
TGCGCCAGCAGCCAAGTTTTAGGGGGAAACACTGAAGCTTTCTTT
CASSQVLGGNTEAFF
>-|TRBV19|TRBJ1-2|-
TGTGCCAGTACCGTCACAGGGTTAGACGGCTACACCTTC
CASTVTGLDGYTF
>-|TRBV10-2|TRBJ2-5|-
TGCGCCAGCACTGATCACAGGGACGTATCGCGGGAGACCCAGTACTTC
CASTDHRDVSRETQYF
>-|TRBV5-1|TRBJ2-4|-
TGCGCCAGCAGCTTGGGAGGAATTCTAGCCAAAAACATTCAGTACTTC
CASSLGGILAKNIQYF
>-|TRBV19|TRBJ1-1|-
TGTGCCAGTAGTTTCTTAACAGGGAGGGACACTGAAGCTTTCTTT
CASSFLTGRDTEAFF
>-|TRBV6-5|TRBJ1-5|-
TGTGCCAGCAGCTCAGGGTCACGGCCCCAGCATTTT
CASSSGSRPQHF
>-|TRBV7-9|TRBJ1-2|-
TGTGCCAGCAGCCTAACAGGGCCCTACTATGGCTACACCTTC
CASSLTGPYYGYTF
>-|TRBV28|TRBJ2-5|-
TGTGCCAGCAGTTCCAGGGTCCCCCAAGAGACCCAGTACTTC
CASSSRVPQETQYF
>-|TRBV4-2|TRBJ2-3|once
TGTGCCAGCAGCCAAACCCTCGGTGATACGCAGTATTTT
CASSQTLGDTQYF
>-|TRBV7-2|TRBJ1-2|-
TGTGCCAGCAGCTTAGGCGGCACAGGATCCTATGGCTACACCTTC
CASSLGGTGSYGYTF
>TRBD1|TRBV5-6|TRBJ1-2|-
TGTGCCAGCAGCTCCGGGACAGGGAATTATGGCTACACCTTC
CASSSGTGNYGYTF
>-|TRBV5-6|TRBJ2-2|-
TGTGCCAGCAGCTTCGGGGGTCCCAGGAACACCGGGGAGCTGTTTTTT
CASSFGGPRNTGELFF
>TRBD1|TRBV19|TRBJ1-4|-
TGTGCCAGTAGTGCACGACAGGGGAGAGGAAACGAAAAACTGTTTTTT
CASSARQGRGNEKLFF
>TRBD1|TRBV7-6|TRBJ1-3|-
TGTGCCAGCAGCTTAGGACAGGGGGCGAGTGGAAACACCATATATTTT
CASSLGQGASGNTIYF
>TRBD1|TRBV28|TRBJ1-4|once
TGTGCCAGCAGTTCCTCGGGACAGCTCGCAACTAATGAAAAACTGTTTTTT
CASSSSGQLATNEKLFF
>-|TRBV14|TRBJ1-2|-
TGTGCCAGCAGCCAAGTTGGCAGGGATGGCTACACCTTC
CASSQVGRDGYTF
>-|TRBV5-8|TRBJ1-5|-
TGTGCCAGCAGCTTGGAGGCAGGGGCGCGGGTCTACAATCAGCCCCAGCATTTT
CASSLEAGARVYNQPQHF
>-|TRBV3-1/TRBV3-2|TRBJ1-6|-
TGTGCCAGCAGTCGTACAGGGTCCAATTCACCCCTCCACTTT
CASSRTGSNSPLHF
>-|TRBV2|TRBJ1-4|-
TGTGCCAGCAGGACCGAAGGGGTCCCTAATGAAAAACTGTTTTTT
CASRTEGVPNEKLFF
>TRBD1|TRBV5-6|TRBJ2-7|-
TGTGCCAGCAGCCTCGGGACAGCAGATTACGAGCAGTACTTC
CASSLGTADYEQYF
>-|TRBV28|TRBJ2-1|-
TGTGCCAGCAGTTCAGGGAATGAGCAGTTCTTC
CASSSGNEQFF
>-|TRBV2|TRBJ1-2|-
TGTGCCAGCAGTGATCGAAGCGGGGAGTACTATGGCTACACCTTC
CASSDRSGEYYGYTF
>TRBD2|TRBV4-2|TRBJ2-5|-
TGTGCCAGCAGCCAGGGACTAGGGCAAGAGACCCAGTACTTC
CASSQGLGQETQYF
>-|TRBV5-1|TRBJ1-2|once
TGCGCCAGCAGCTTATGGGAGCGGAATGGCTACACCTTC
CASSLWERNGYTF
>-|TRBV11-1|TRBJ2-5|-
TGTGCCAGCAGCGCCCAGCTGTGGAGCTCCGAGACCCAGTACTTC
CASSAQLWSSETQYF
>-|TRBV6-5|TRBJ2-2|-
TGTGCCAGCAGTTACTCGAGAACCGGGACCGGGGAGCTGTTTTTT
CASSYSRTGTGELFF
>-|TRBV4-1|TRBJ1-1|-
TGCGCCAGCAGCTTATCGGCGGGAATTAACACTGAAGCTTTCTTT
CASSLSAGINTEAFF
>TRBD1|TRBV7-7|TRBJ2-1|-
TGTGCCAGCAGCTTAGTTCCGGGACAGGGAAAATACAATGAGCAGTTCTTC
CASSLVPGQGKYNEQFF
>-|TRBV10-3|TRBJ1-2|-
TGTGCCATCAGTGAGATGAGGGATAGTGATGGCTACACCTTC
CAISEMRDSDGYTF
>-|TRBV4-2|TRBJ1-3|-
TGTGCCAGCAGCCAAGCCCAACAGGGAATCGTTGGAAACACCATATATTTT
CASSQAQQGIVGNTIYF
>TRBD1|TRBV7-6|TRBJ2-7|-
TGTGCCAGCAGCCCCGGGACAGGGGCTTCCTACGAGCAGTACTTC
CASSPGTGASYEQYF
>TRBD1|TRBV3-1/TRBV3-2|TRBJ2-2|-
TGTGCCAGCAGCCAAGGGACAGGGGGCAGTCGTTACACCGGGGAGCTGTTTTTT
CASSQGTGGSRYTGELFF